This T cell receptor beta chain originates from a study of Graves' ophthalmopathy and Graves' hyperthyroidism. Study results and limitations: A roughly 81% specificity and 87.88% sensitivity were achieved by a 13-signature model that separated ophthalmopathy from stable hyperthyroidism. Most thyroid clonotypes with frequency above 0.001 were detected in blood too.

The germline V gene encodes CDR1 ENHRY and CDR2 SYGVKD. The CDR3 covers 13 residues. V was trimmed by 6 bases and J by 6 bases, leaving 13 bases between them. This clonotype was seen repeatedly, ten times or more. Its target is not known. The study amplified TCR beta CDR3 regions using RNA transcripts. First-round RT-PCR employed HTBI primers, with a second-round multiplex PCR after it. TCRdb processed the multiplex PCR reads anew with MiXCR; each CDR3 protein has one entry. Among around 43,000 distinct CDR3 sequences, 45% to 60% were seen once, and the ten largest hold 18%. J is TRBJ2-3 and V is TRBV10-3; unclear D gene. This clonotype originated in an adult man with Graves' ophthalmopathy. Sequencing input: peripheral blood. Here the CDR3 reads CAIRGYHGDTQYF. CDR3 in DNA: TGTGCCATCAGGGGGTACCACGGGGATACGCAGTATTTT.